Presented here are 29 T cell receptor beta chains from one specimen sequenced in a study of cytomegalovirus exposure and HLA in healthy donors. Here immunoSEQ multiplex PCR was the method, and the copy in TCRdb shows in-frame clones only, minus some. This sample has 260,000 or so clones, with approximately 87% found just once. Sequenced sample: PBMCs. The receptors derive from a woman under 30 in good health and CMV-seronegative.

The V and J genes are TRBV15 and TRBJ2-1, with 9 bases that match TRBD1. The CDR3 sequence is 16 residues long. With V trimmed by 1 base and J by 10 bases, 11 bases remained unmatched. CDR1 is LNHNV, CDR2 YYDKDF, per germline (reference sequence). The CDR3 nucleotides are TGTGCCACCAGCAGAGGTTTCGGGGACAGGGCTTGGGAGCAGTTCTTC. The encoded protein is CATSRGFGDRAWEQFF.

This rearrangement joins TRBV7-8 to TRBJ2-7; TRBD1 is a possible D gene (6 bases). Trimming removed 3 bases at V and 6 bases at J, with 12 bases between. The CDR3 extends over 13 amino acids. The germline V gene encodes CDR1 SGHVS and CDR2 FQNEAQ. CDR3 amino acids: CASSFEQGGEQYF. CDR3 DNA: TGTGCCAGCAGCTTCGAACAGGGTGGCGAGCAGTACTTC.

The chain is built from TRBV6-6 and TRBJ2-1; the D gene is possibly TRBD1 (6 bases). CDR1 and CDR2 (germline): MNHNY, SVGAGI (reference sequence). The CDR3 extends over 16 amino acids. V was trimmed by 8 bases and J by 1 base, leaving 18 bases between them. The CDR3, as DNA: TGTGCCAGCCAACCCAGGGGCGGGCAATCCTACAATGAGCAGTTCTTC. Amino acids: CASQPRGGQSYNEQFF.

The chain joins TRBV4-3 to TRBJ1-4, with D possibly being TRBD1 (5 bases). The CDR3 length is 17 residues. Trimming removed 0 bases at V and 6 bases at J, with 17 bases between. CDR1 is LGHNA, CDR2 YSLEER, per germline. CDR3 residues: CASSQDFRDSSDEKLFF. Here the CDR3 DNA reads TGCGCCAGCAGCCAAGATTTCCGTGACAGTTCCGATGAAAAACTGTTTTTT.

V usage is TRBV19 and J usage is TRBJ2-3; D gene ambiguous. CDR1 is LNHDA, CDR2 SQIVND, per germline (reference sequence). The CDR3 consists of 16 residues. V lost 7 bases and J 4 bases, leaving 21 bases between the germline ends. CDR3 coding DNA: TGTGCCAGTATTCCTCTCGGCGGAAATCCGGCAGATACGCAGTATTTT. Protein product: CASIPLGGNPADTQYF.

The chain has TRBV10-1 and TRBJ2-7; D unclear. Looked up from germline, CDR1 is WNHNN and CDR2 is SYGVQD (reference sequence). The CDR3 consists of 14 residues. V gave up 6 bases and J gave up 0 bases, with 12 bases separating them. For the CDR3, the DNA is TGCGCCAGCAGCCGGAGCCTGAGCTCCTACGAGCAGTACTTC. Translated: CASSRSLSSYEQYF.

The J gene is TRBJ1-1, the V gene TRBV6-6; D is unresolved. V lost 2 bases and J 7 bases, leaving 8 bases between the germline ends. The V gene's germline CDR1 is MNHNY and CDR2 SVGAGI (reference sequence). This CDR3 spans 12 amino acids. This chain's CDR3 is CASSYPTLEAFF. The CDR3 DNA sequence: TGTGCCAGCAGTTACCCGACTCTTGAAGCTTTCTTT.

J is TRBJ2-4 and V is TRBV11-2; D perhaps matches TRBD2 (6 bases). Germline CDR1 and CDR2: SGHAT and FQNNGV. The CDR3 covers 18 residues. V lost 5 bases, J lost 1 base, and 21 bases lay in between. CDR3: CASSLRPSGEVAKNIQYF. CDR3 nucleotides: TGTGCCAGCAGCCTCCGACCATCGGGAGAGGTGGCCAAAAACATTCAGTACTTC.

This CDR3 is CASSQEVAYEQYF. As DNA, the CDR3 is TGCGCCAGCAGCCAAGAGGTGGCATACGAGCAGTACTTC. The chain combines TRBV4-3 with TRBJ2-7; no clear D. Germline loops: CDR1 LGHNA, CDR2 YSLEER. The length of the CDR3 is 13 residues. V gave up 0 bases and J gave up 4 bases, with 7 bases separating them.

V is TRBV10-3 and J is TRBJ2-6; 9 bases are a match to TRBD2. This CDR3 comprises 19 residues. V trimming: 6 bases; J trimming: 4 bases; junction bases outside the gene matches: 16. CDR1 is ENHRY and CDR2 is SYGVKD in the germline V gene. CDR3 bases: TGTGCCATCAGGGAGCTACCGGGACTAGCAGCAGGAGGGGCCAACGTCCTGACTTTC. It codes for CAIRELPGLAAGGANVLTF.

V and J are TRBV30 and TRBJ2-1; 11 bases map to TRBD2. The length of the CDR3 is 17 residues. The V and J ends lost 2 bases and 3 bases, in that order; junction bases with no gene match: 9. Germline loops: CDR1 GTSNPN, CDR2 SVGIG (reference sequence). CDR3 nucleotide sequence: TGTGCCTGGAGTCAGACTAGCGGGACCCTCCGCTACAATGAGCAGTTCTTC. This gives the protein CAWSQTSGTLRYNEQFF. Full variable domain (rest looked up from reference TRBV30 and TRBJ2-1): SQTIHQWPATLVQPVGSPLSLECTVEGTSNPNLYWYRQAAGRGLQLLFYSVGIGQISSEVPQNLSASRPQDRQFILSSKKLLLSDSGFYLCAWSQTSGTLRYNEQFFGPGTRLTVL.

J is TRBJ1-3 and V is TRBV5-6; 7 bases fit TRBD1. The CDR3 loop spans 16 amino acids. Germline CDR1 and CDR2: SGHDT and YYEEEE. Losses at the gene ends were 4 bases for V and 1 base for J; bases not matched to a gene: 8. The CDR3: CASSPAGTDSGNTIYF. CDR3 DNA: TGTGCCAGCAGCCCGGCCGGGACAGATTCTGGAAACACCATATATTTT.

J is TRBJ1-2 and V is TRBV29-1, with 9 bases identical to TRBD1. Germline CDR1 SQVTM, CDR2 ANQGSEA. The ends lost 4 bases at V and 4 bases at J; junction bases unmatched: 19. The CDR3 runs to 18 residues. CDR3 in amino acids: CSVGPLSEGQGSFYGYTF. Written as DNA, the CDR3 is TGCAGCGTTGGACCCCTCTCTGAAGGACAGGGGAGCTTCTATGGCTACACCTTC.

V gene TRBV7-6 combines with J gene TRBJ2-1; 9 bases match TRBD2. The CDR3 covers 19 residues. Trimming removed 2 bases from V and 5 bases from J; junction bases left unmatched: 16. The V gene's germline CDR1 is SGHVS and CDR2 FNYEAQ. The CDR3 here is CASSLYSGLREGLNNEQFF. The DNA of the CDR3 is TGTGCCAGCAGCTTATACTCGGGTTTGCGGGAGGGTCTTAACAATGAGCAGTTCTTC. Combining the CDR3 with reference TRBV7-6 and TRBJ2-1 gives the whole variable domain GAGVSQSPRYKVTKRGQDVALRCDPISGHVSLYWYRQALGQGPEFLTYFNYEAQQDKSGLPNDRFSAERPEGSISTLTIQRTEQRDSAMYRCASSLYSGLREGLNNEQFFGPGTRLTVL.

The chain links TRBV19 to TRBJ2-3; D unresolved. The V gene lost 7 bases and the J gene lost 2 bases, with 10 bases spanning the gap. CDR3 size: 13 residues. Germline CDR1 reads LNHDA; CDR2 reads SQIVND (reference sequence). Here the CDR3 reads CASTIPTTDTQYF. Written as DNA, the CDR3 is TGTGCCAGTACGATACCTACCACAGATACGCAGTATTTT. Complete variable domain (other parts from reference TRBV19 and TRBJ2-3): DGGITQSPKYLFRKEGQNVTLSCEQNLNHDAMYWYRQDPGQGLRLIYYSQIVNDFQKGDIAEGYSVSREKKESFPLTVTSAQKNPTAFYLCASTIPTTDTQYFGPGTRLTVL.

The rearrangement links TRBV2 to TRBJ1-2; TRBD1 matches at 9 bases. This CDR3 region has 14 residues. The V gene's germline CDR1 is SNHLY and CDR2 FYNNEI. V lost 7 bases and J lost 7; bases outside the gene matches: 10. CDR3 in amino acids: CASMRTGVGSGYTF. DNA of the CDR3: TGTGCCAGCATGAGGACAGGGGTTGGGAGTGGCTACACCTTC.

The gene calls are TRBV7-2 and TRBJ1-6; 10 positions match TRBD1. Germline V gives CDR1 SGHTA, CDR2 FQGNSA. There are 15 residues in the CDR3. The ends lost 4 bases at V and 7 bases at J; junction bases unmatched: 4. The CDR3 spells CASSSRTGGNSPLHF. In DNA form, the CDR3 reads TGTGCCAGCAGCTCCAGGACAGGGGGGAATTCACCCCTCCACTTT.

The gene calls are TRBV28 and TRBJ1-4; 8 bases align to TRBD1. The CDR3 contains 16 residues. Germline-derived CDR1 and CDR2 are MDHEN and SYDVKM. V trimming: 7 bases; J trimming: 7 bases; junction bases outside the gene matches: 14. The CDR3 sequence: CASTDPRGQAPEKLFF. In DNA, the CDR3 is TGTGCCAGCACCGACCCGAGGGGACAGGCGCCTGAAAAACTGTTTTTT.

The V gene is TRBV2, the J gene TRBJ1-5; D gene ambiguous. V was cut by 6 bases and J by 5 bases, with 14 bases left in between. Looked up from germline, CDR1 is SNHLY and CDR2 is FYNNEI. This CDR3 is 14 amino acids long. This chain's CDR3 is CASSLKNRDQPQHF. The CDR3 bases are TGTGCCAGCAGCCTGAAAAACCGCGATCAGCCCCAGCATTTT.

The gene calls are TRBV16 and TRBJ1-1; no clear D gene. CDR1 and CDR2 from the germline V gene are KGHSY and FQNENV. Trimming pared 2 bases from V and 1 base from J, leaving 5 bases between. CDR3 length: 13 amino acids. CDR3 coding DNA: TGTGCCAGCAGCCAAGAGAGGAACACTGAAGCTTTCTTT. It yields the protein CASSQERNTEAFF.

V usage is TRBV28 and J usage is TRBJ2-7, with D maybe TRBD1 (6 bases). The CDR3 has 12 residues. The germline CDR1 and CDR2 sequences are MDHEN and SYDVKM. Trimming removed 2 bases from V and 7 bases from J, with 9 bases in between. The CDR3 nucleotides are TGTGCCAGCAGTTTAAATAGGGGGGAGCAGTACTTC. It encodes CASSLNRGEQYF.

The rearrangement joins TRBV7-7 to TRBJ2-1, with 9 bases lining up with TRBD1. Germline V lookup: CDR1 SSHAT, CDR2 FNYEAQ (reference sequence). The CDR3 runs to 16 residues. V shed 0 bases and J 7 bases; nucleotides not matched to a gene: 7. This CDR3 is CASSLAWDREMNEQFF. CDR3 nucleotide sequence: TGTGCCAGCAGCTTAGCGTGGGACAGGGAGATGAATGAGCAGTTCTTC.

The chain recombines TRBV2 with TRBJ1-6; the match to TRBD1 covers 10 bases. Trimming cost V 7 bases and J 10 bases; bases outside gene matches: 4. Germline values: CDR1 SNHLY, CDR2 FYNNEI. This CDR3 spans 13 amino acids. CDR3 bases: TGTGCCAGCAAGGACAGGGGGTACTCACCCCTCCACTTT. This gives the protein CASKDRGYSPLHF.

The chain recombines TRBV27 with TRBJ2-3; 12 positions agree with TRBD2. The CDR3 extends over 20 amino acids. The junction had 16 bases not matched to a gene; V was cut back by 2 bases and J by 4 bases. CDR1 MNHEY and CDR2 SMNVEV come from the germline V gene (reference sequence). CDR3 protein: CASSLRFKLTSGRVSDTQYF. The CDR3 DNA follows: TGTGCCAGCAGTTTACGTTTTAAGCTGACTAGCGGGAGAGTCTCAGATACGCAGTATTTT.

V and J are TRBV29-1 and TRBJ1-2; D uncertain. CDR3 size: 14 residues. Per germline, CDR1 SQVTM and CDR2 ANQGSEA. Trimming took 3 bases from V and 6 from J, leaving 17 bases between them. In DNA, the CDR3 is TGCAGCGTTGACAGCCCTGGGCTTATAGATGGCTACACCTTC. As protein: CSVDSPGLIDGYTF.

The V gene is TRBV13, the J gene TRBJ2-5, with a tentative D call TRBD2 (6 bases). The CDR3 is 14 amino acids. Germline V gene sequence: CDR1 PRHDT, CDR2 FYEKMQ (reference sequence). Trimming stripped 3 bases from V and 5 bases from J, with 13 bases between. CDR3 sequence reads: CASSFSGVRETQYF. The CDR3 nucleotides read TGTGCCAGCAGCTTTTCGGGGGTAAGGGAGACCCAGTACTTC.

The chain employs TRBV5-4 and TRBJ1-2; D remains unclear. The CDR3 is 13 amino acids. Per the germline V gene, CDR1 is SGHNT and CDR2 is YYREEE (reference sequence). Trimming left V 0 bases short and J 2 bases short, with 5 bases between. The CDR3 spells CASSLDGNYGYTF. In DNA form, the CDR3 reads TGTGCCAGCAGCTTGGACGGGAACTATGGCTACACCTTC.

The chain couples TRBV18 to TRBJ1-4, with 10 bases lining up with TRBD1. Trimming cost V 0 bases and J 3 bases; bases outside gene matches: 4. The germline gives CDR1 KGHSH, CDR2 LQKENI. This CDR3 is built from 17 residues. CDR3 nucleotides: TGTGCCAGCTCACCACCGACAGGGGGCGCAGCTAATGAAAAACTGTTTTTT. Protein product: CASSPPTGGAANEKLFF. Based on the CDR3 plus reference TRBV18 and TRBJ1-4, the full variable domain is NAGVMQNPRHLVRRRGQEARLRCSPMKGHSHVYWYRQLPEEGLKFMVYLQKENIIDESGMPKERFSAEFPKEGPSILRIQQVVRGDSAAYFCASSPPTGGAANEKLFFGSGTQLSVL.

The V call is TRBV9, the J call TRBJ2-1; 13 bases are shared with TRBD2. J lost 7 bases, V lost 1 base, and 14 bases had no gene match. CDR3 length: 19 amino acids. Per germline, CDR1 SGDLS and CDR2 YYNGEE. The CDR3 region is CASSVKVRGLAGQGNEQFF. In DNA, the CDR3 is TGTGCCAGCAGCGTAAAAGTGAGGGGACTAGCGGGACAAGGGAATGAGCAGTTCTTC.